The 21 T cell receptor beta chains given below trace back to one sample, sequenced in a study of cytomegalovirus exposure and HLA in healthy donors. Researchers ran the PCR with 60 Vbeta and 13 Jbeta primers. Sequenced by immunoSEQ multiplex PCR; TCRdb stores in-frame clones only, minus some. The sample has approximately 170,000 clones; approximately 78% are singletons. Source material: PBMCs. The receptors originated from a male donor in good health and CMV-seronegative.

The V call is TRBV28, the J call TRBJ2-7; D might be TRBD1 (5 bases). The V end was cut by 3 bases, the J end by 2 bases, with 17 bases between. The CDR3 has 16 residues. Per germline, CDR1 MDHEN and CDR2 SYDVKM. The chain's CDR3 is CASSFLKLGRAYEQYF. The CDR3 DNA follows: TGTGCCAGCAGTTTCCTCAAGCTGGGGCGCGCCTACGAGCAGTACTTC.

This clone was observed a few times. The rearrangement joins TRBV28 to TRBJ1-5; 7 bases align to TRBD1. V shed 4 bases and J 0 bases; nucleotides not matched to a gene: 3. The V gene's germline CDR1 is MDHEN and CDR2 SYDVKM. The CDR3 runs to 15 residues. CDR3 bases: TGTGCCAGCAGTTCGGACAGGAATAGCAATCAGCCCCAGCATTTT. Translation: CASSSDRNSNQPQHF. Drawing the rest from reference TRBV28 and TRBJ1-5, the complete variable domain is DVKVTQSSRYLVKRTGEKVFLECVQDMDHENMFWYRQDPGLGLRLIYFSYDVKMKEKGDIPEGYSVSREKKERFSLILESASTNQTSMYLCASSSDRNSNQPQHFGDGTRLSIL.

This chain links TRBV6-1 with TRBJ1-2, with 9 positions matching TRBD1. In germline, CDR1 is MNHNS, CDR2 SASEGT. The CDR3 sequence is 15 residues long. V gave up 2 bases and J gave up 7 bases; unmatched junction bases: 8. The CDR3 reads CASSELPGQGLGYTF. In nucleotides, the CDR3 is TGTGCCAGCAGTGAACTTCCGGGACAGGGACTTGGCTACACCTTC.

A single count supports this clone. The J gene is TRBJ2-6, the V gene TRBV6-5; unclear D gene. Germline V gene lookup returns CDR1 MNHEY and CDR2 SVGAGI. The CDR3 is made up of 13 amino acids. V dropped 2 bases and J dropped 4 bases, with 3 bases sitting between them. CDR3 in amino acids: CASSYVGANVLTF. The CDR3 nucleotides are TGTGCCAGCAGTTACGTAGGGGCCAACGTCCTGACTTTC.

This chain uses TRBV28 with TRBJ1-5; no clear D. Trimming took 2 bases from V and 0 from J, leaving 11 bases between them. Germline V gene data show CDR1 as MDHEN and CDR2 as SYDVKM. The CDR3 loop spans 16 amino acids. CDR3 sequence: CASSLRREYSNQPQHF. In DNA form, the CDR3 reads TGTGCCAGCAGTTTACGGAGGGAATATAGCAATCAGCCCCAGCATTTT.

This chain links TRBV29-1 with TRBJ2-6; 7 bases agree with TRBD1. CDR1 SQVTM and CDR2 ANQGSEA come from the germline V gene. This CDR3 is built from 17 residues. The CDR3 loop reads CGPGGAGGFSGANVLTF. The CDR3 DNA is TGCGGACCAGGTGGGGCAGGGGGTTTCTCTGGGGCCAACGTCCTGACTTTC.

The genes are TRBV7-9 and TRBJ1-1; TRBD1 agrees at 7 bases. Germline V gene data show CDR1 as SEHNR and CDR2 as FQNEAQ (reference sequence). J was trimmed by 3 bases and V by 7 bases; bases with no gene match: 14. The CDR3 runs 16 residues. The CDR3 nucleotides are TGTGCCAGCACCCGACCTTCGGCAGGGGGGTACACTGAAGCTTTCTTT. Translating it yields CASTRPSAGGYTEAFF. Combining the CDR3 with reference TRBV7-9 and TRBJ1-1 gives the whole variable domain DTGVSQNPRHKITKRGQNVTFRCDPISEHNRLYWYRQTLGQGPEFLTYFQNEAQLEKSRLLSDRFSAERPKGSFSTLEIQRTEQGDSAMYLCASTRPSAGGYTEAFFGQGTRLTVV.

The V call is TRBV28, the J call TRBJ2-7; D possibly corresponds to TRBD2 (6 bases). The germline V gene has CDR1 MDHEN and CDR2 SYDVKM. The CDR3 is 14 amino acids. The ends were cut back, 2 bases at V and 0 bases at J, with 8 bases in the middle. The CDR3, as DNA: TGTGCCAGCAGTTTAGAGGGACTCTCCTACGAGCAGTACTTC. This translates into CASSLEGLSYEQYF.

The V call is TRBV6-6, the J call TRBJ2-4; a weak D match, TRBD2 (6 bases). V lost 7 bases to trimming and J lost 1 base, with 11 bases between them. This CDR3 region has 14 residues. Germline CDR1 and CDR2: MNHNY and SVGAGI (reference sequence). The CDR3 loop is CASNPGVAKNIQYF. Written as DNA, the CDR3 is TGTGCCAGCAATCCGGGAGTTGCCAAAAACATTCAGTACTTC.

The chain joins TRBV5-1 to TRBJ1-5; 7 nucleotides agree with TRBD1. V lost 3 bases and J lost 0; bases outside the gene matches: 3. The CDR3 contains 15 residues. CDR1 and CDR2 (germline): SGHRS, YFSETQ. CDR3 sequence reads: CASSWGTDSNQPQHF. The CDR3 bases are TGCGCCAGCAGCTGGGGGACAGATAGCAATCAGCCCCAGCATTTT.

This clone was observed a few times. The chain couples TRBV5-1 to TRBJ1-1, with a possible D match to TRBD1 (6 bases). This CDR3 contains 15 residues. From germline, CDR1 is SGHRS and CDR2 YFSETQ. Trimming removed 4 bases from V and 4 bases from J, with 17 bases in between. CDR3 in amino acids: CASSSTGSLATEAFF. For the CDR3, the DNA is TGCGCCAGCAGCAGTACAGGGAGTCTGGCCACTGAAGCTTTCTTT.

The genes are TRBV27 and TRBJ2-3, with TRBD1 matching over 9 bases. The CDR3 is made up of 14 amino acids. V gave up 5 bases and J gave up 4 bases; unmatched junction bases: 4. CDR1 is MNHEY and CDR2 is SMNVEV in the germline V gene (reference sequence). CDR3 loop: CASSRDRAADTQYF. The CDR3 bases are TGTGCCAGCAGTCGGGACAGGGCGGCAGATACGCAGTATTTT.

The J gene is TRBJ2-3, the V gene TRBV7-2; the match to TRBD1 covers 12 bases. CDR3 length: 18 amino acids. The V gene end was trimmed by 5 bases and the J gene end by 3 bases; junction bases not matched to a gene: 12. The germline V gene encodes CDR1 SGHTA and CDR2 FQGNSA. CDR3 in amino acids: CASSRHPGQGAKTDTQYF. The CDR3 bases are TGTGCCAGCAGCCGCCATCCGGGACAGGGGGCGAAGACAGATACGCAGTATTTT.

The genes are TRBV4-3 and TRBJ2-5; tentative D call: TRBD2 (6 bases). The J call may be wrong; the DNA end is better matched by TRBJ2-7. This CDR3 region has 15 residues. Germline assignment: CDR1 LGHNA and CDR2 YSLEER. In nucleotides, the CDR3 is TGCGCCAGCAGCCAAGAAGCGGGCACCTCCTACGAGCAGTACTTC. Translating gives CASSQEAGTSYEQYF.

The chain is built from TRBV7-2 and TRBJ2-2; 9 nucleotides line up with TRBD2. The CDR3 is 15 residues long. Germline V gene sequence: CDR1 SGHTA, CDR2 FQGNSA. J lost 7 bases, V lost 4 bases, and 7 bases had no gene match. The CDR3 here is CASSSLAGRGGELFF. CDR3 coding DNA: TGTGCCAGCAGCTCCCTAGCGGGAAGGGGCGGGGAGCTGTTTTTT.

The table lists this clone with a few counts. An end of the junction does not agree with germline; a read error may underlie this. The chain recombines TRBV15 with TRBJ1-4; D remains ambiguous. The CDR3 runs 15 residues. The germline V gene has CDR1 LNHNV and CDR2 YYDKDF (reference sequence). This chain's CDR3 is CATSRGRAGNEKLFF. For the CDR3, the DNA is TGTGCCACCAGTAGAGGGAGGGCGGGGAATGAAAAACTGTTTTTT.

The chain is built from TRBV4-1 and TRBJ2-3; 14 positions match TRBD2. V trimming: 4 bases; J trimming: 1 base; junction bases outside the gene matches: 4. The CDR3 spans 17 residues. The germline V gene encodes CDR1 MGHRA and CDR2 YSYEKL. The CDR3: CASSLGLAGGGTDTQYF. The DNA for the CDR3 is TGCGCCAGCAGCCTAGGACTAGCGGGGGGCGGCACAGATACGCAGTATTTT.

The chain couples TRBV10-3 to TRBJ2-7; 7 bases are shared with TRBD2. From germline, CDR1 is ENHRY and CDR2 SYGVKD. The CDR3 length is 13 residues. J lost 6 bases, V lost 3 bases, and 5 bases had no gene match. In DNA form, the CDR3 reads TGTGCCATCAGTGACCCGGGGGGAGTCGAGCAGTACTTC. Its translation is CAISDPGGVEQYF.

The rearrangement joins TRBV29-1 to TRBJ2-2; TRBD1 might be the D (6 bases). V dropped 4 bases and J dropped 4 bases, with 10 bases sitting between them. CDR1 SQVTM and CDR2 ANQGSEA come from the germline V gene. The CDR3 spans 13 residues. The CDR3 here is CSVGGQITGELFF. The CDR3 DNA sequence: TGCAGCGTTGGGGGGCAGATCACCGGGGAGCTGTTTTTT.

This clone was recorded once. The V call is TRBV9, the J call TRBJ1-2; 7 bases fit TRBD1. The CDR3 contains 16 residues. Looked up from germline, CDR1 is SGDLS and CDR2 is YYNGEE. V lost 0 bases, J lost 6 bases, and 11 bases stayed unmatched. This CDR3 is CASSVEQGSLLNGYTF. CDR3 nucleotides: TGTGCCAGCAGCGTAGAACAGGGGTCGCTACTTAATGGCTACACCTTC.

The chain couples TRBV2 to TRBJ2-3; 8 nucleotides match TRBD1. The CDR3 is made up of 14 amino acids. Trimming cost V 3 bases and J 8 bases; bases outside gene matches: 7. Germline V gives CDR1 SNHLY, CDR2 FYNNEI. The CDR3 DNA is TGTGCCAGCAGTGACGACAGGGGTCGTGGTACGCAGTATTTT. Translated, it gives CASSDDRGRGTQYF.